Given below is one T cell receptor beta chain in context. The data were taken from a study of blood T cell repertoires in COVID-19. The assay was immunoSEQ multiplex PCR, and TCRdb's table has in-frame clones only and misses some. The data hold 5,700 or so clones, with around nine tenths observed a single time. Source material: peripheral blood. The receptor comes from a human donor in a cohort sampled during active COVID-19.

CDR3 in amino acids: CSVESRIDLTNYGYTF. The CDR3 nucleotides are TGCAGCGTTGAATCGCGGATTGATCTTACTAACTATGGCTACACCTTC. The chain recombines TRBV29-1 with TRBJ1-2, with unresolved D. Germline V gene data show CDR1 as SQVTM and CDR2 as ANQGSEA. The length of the CDR3 is 16 residues. The V end lost 2 bases, the J end lost 0 bases, and 16 bases lay between the germline ends.